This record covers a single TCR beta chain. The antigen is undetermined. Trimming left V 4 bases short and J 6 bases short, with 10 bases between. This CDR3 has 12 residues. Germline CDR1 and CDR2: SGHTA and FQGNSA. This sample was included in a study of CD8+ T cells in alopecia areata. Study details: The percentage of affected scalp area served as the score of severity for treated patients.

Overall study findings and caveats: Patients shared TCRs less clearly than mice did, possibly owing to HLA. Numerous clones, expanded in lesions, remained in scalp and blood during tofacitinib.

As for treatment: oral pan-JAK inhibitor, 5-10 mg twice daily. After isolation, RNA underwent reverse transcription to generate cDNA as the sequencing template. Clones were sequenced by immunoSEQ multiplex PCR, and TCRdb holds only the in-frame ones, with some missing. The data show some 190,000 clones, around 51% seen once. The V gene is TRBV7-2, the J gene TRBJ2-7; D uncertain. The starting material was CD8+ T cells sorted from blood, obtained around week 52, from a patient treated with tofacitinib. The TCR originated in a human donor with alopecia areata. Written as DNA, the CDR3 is TGTGCCAGCAGCTCCGGACCTCTCGAGCAGTACTTC. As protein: CASSSGPLEQYF.